Listed here are 22 T cell receptor beta chains from one sample, sequenced in a study of blood T cell repertoires in COVID-19. Repertoires were generated with immunoSEQ multiplex PCR, while TCRdb's copy carries only in-frame clones and drops some. This sample carries about 59,000 clones, more than 75% of them seen once, and the ten largest clones take around 12%. Sequences were obtained from peripheral blood. Source of these receptors: a man older than 75 with acute or convalescent COVID-19.

The chain couples TRBV9 to TRBJ2-7; 8 nucleotides agree with TRBD2. The germline CDR1 and CDR2 sequences are SGDLS and YYNGEE. CDR3 size: 14 residues. The ends lost 4 bases at V and 6 bases at J; junction bases unmatched: 9. The CDR3 DNA is TGTGCCAGCAGCACGGGACTAGGGGAGGTCGAGCAGTACTTC. It yields the protein CASSTGLGEVEQYF.

This clone was seen a single time. The chain uses TRBV5-4 and TRBJ1-4; maybe TRBD1 (6 bases). Germline CDR1 reads SGHNT; CDR2 reads YYREEE (reference sequence). This CDR3 contains 15 residues. V was cut by 4 bases and J by 3 bases, with 13 bases left in between. CDR3 sequence: CASSRTQGSNEKLFF. The CDR3 nucleotides read TGTGCCAGCAGCCGCACCCAGGGGTCTAATGAAAAACTGTTTTTT. Combining the CDR3 with reference TRBV5-4 and TRBJ1-4 gives the whole variable domain ETGVTQSPTHLIKTRGQQVTLRCSSQSGHNTVSWYQQALGQGPQFIFQYYREEENGRGNFPPRFSGLQFPNYSSELNVNALELDDSALYLCASSRTQGSNEKLFFGSGTQLSVL.

This clone has more than one count but fewer than ten. The genes are TRBV19 and TRBJ2-5; a possible D gene is TRBD1 (5 bases). The CDR3 spans 14 residues. The V gene's germline CDR1 is LNHDA and CDR2 SQIVND (reference sequence). Trimming removed 5 bases at V and 5 bases at J, with 15 bases between. For the CDR3, the DNA is TGTGCCAGTAGTCCCCCACAGGCATGGGAGACCCAGTACTTC. Translating gives CASSPPQAWETQYF.

The chain is built from TRBV5-1 and TRBJ1-4, with TRBD1 matching over 7 bases. V shed 5 bases and J 3 bases; nucleotides not matched to a gene: 7. The CDR3 is made up of 15 amino acids. Germline V CDR1 and CDR2: SGHRS, YFSETQ. The CDR3 region is CASREQGLANEKLFF. CDR3 nucleotides: TGCGCCAGCAGAGAACAGGGGCTAGCTAATGAAAAACTGTTTTTT. Drawing the rest from reference TRBV5-1 and TRBJ1-4, the complete variable domain is KAGVTQTPRYLIKTRGQQVTLSCSPISGHRSVSWYQQTPGQGLQFLFEYFSETQRNKGNFPGRFSGRQFSNSRSEMNVSTLELGDSALYLCASREQGLANEKLFFGSGTQLSVL.

This clone was recorded once. This chain uses TRBV28 with TRBJ2-7; 9 bases agree with TRBD1. The germline V gene has CDR1 MDHEN and CDR2 SYDVKM. V trimming: 6 bases; J trimming: 3 bases; junction bases outside the gene matches: 6. The CDR3 extends over 14 amino acids. DNA of the CDR3: TGTGCCAGCAGGTTGACAGGGGGAATCTACGAGCAGTACTTC. Translating gives CASRLTGGIYEQYF. The whole variable domain, filled in from reference TRBV28 and TRBJ2-7, reads DVKVTQSSRYLVKRTGEKVFLECVQDMDHENMFWYRQDPGLGLRLIYFSYDVKMKEKGDIPEGYSVSREKKERFSLILESASTNQTSMYLCASRLTGGIYEQYFGPGTRLTVT.

The chain couples TRBV7-9 to TRBJ2-5; TRBD1 might be the D (5 bases). Trimming left V 5 bases short and J 5 bases short, with 15 bases between. Germline values: CDR1 SEHNR, CDR2 FQNEAQ (reference sequence). This CDR3 is 14 amino acids long. The CDR3 loop is CASSAETVGETQYF. As DNA, the CDR3 is TGTGCCAGCAGCGCGGAGACAGTCGGGGAGACCCAGTACTTC. The full variable domain, completed using reference TRBV7-9 and TRBJ2-5, is DTGVSQNPRHKITKRGQNVTFRCDPISEHNRLYWYRQTLGQGPEFLTYFQNEAQLEKSRLLSDRFSAERPKGSFSTLEIQRTEQGDSAMYLCASSAETVGETQYFGPGTRLLVL.

The V gene is TRBV10-3, the J gene TRBJ1-1, with a possible D match to TRBD1 (6 bases). CDR1 and CDR2 (germline): ENHRY, SYGVKD. This CDR3 has 17 amino acids. Trimming took off 11 bases at V and 3 bases at J, with 28 bases between the two ends. CDR3 in amino acids: CAADRGAIGGLDTEAFF. In DNA form, the CDR3 reads TGTGCCGCCGATCGGGGGGCGATAGGGGGATTGGACACTGAAGCTTTCTTT.

The chain joins TRBV11-2 to TRBJ2-1; 11 bases are shared with TRBD2. V dropped 2 bases and J dropped 7; count of bases not matched to a gene: 4. Germline CDR1 SGHAT, CDR2 FQNNGV. There are 15 residues in the CDR3. CDR3 bases: TGTGCCAGCAGCTTAATAGCGGGAGGGCCGAATGAGCAGTTCTTC. It codes for CASSLIAGGPNEQFF.

The chain is built from TRBV2 and TRBJ2-1; 8 bases fit TRBD1. Trimming took 4 bases from V and 8 from J; bases not matched to a gene: 16. CDR1 SNHLY and CDR2 FYNNEI come from the germline V gene. The CDR3 has 17 amino acids. The CDR3: CASSVTGGRGLSDEQFF. The CDR3, as DNA: TGTGCCAGCAGTGTCACAGGGGGACGAGGCCTGTCGGATGAGCAGTTCTTC.

The CDR3: CASSQSSGSPYEQYF. CDR3 DNA: TGTGCCAGCAGCCAATCTAGCGGGAGCCCCTACGAGCAGTACTTC. The rearrangement links TRBV4-2 to TRBJ2-7; 10 nucleotides line up with TRBD2. This CDR3 has 15 amino acids. V trimming: 2 bases; J trimming: 2 bases; junction bases outside the gene matches: 3. Germline CDR1 is LGHNA and CDR2 is YNFKEQ.

Only a few counts were recorded for this clone. The chain combines TRBV5-4 with TRBJ1-6; 10 bases line up with TRBD1. This CDR3 spans 16 amino acids. Trimming took 1 base from V and 6 from J; bases not matched to a gene: 4. Germline V CDR1 and CDR2: SGHNT, YYREEE (reference sequence). This chain's CDR3 is CASSLTGTGANSPLHF. The CDR3 DNA reads TGTGCCAGCAGCTTGACCGGGACAGGGGCTAATTCACCCCTCCACTTT.

The chain links TRBV6-5 to TRBJ1-1, with 8 bases lining up with TRBD1. Germline V gene lookup returns CDR1 MNHEY and CDR2 SVGAGI. The CDR3 contains 14 residues. Trimming removed 10 bases from V and 2 bases from J; junction bases left unmatched: 9. For the CDR3, the DNA is TGTGCCACCCCCGGACCAGGGGGCAACACTGAAGCTTTCTTT. This sequence encodes CATPGPGGNTEAFF.

This sequence joins TRBV6-5 and TRBJ2-5; TRBD1 matches 9 bases. The CDR3 extends over 14 amino acids. With 6 bases clipped from V and 4 bases from J, the junction kept 6 bases outside the gene matches. CDR1 is MNHEY and CDR2 is SVGAGI in the germline V gene. CDR3 amino acids: CASRGQGRGETQYF. CDR3 nucleotide sequence: TGTGCCAGCAGAGGACAGGGGAGGGGAGAGACCCAGTACTTC.

The chain combines TRBV5-8 with TRBJ1-2, with a possible D match to TRBD1 (6 bases). CDR1 and CDR2 from the germline V gene are SGHTS and YDEGEE. V was pared by 2 bases and J by 4 bases, with 12 bases between. The CDR3 is made up of 14 amino acids. DNA for the CDR3: TGTGCCAGCAGCTTCCACGGGGGGCCCTATGGCTACACCTTC. Protein: CASSFHGGPYGYTF.

The rearrangement joins TRBV5-1 to TRBJ1-2, with TRBD1 matching 12 bases. This CDR3 is 16 amino acids long. The V segment lost 4 bases and the J segment 4 bases; nucleotides outside the gene matches: 8. Germline lookup yields CDR1 SGHRS and CDR2 YFSETQ. The CDR3 loop reads CASSPGTGGSGYGYTF. The CDR3 coding sequence is TGCGCCAGCAGCCCGGGGACAGGGGGCAGCGGCTATGGCTACACCTTC.

The rearrangement links TRBV5-6 to TRBJ2-1; TRBD1 agrees at 7 bases. The CDR3 spans 17 residues. The trim removed 0 bases at V and 0 bases at J, leaving 6 bases unmatched. Germline CDR1 SGHDT, CDR2 YYEEEE. The DNA for the CDR3 is TGTGCCAGCAGCTTGGGGGACAGCCATAGCTCCTACAATGAGCAGTTCTTC. It encodes CASSLGDSHSSYNEQFF.

This sequence joins TRBV27 and TRBJ1-1; 9 positions match TRBD1. This CDR3 comprises 14 residues. Germline trimming cut 5 bases from V and 12 bases from J; bases unmatched to any gene: 13. CDR1 is MNHEY and CDR2 is SMNVEV in the germline V gene (reference sequence). CDR3 loop: CASSTEGTGRGTFF. The CDR3 nucleotides read TGTGCCAGCAGTACTGAAGGGACAGGGAGGGGAACTTTCTTT.

This clone was seen at least ten times. J is TRBJ2-3 and V is TRBV6-2 or TRBV6-3; D is ambiguous. Germline V CDR1 and CDR2: MNHEY, SVGEGT. This CDR3 has 14 residues. Trimming removed 2 bases from V and 0 bases from J, with 6 bases in between. CDR3 in amino acids: CASSYLRSTDTQYF. The CDR3 DNA is TGTGCCAGCAGTTACCTCCGGAGCACAGATACGCAGTATTTT.

The chain recombines TRBV12-3 or TRBV12-4 with TRBJ1-1; D remains unclear. The CDR3 spans 13 residues. Trimming removed 4 bases from V and 5 bases from J, with 11 bases in between. In DNA form, the CDR3 reads TGTGCCAGCAGTTCCAAAAGCGGTACTGAAGCTTTCTTT. Translating it yields CASSSKSGTEAFF.

The chain joins TRBV3-1 (or the pseudogene TRBV3-2) to TRBJ2-7, with TRBD1 as a possible D gene (6 bases). V lost 0 bases and J 3 bases, leaving 9 bases between the germline ends. This CDR3 has 14 residues. Per germline, CDR1 LGHDT and CDR2 YNNKEL (reference sequence). The CDR3 protein is CASSQDEGDYEQYF. CDR3 coding DNA: TGTGCCAGCAGCCAAGATGAGGGGGACTACGAGCAGTACTTC.

V is TRBV2 and J is TRBJ2-6; 7 nucleotides align to TRBD2. Germline trimming cut 6 bases from V and 2 bases from J; bases unmatched to any gene: 4. The CDR3 is made up of 15 amino acids. Germline V gene lookup returns CDR1 SNHLY and CDR2 FYNNEI. The CDR3 nucleotides are TGTGCCAGCAGGGGAGGGGTAGCTGGGGCCAACGTCCTGACTTTC. Encoded protein: CASRGGVAGANVLTF. The complete variable domain, with remaining parts taken from reference TRBV2 and TRBJ2-6, reads EPEVTQTPSHQVTQMGQEVILRCVPISNHLYFYWYRQILGQKVEFLVSFYNNEISEKSEIFDDQFSVERPDGSNFTLKIRSTKLEDSAMYFCASRGGVAGANVLTFGAGSRLTVL.

The V call is TRBV4-2, the J call TRBJ2-7, with 12 bases aligning to TRBD2. This CDR3 has 15 residues. The V gene's germline CDR1 is LGHNA and CDR2 YNFKEQ. Trimming took 4 bases from V and 5 from J; bases not matched to a gene: 6. DNA for the CDR3: TGTGCCAGCAGCCCTAGCGGGGGGGTGGAGCACGAGCAGTACTTC. This sequence encodes CASSPSGGVEHEQYF.